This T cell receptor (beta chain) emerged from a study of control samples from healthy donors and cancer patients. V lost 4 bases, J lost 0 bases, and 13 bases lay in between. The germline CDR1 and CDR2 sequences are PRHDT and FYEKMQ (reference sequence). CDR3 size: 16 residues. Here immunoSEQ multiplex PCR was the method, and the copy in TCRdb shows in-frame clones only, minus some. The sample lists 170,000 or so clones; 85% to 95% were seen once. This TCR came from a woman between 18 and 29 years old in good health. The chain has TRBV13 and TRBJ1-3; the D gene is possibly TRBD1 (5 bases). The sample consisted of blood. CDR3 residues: CASSSMTASSGNTIYF. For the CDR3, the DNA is TGTGCCAGCAGCTCGATGACAGCCAGCTCTGGAAACACCATATATTTT.